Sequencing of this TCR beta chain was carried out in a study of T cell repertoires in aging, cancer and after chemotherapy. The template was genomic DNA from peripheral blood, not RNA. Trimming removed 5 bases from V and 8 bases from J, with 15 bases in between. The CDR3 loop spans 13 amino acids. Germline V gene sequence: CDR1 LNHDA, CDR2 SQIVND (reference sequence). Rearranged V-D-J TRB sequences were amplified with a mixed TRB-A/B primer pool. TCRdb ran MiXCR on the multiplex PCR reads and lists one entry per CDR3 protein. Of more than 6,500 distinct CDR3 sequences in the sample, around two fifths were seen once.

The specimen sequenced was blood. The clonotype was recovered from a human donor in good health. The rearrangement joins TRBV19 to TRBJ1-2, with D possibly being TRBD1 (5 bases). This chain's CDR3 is CASSLVRGDGYTF. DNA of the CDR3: TGTGCCAGTAGTCTCGTGAGAGGGGACGGCTACACCTTC. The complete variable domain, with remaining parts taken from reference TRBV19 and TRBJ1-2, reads DGGITQSPKYLFRKEGQNVTLSCEQNLNHDAMYWYRQDPGQGLRLIYYSQIVNDFQKGDIAEGYSVSREKKESFPLTVTSAQKNPTAFYLCASSLVRGDGYTFGSGTRLTVV.